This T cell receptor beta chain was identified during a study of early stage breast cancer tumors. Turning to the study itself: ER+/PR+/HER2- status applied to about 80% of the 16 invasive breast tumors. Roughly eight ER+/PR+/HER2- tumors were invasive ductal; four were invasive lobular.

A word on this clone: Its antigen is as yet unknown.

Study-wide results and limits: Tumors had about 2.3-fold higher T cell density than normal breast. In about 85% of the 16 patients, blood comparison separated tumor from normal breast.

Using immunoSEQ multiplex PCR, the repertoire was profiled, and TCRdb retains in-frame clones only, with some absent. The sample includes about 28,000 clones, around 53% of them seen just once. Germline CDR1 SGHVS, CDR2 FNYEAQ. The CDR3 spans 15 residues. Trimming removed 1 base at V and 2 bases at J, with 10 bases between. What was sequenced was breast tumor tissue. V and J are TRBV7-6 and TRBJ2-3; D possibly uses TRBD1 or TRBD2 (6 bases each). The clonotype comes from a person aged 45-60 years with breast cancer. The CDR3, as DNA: TGTGCCAGCAGCTTAGGGGGGCGGGACACAGATACGCAGTATTTT. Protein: CASSLGGRDTDTQYF.